This T cell receptor beta chain was captured in a study of shared clonotypes between healthy human individuals. Study results and caveats: Relative to clonotypes present in all four donors, those not shared had lower generation probabilities.

Profiling relied on immunoSEQ multiplex PCR, and the TCRdb table lists in-frame clones only, not all of them. The table lists hundreds of thousands of clones, 55% to 75% of them singletons. CDR1 is MNHNS, CDR2 SASEGT, per germline. This CDR3 has 14 amino acids. V was cut by 8 bases and J by 3 bases, with 16 bases left in between. Comment on this clone: Its antigen is not known.

The receptor comes from a woman aged 30 to 39 in good health. Input material: memory CD4+ T cells sorted from blood. Indicated subset: CD45RA-negative fraction. The chain links TRBV6-1 to TRBJ2-5, with D unresolved. DNA for the CDR3: TGTGCCAGCGTCTTAGAGGCGCGGAAAGAGACCCAGTACTTC. This sequence encodes CASVLEARKETQYF.